This TCR beta chain was sequenced during a study of blood T cell repertoires in COVID-19. Overall study: From T cells, B-cell-depleted T cells, or PBMCs came the material, which was cDNA or gDNA.

The CDR3 is 13 amino acids. CDR1 GTSNPN and CDR2 SVGIG come from the germline V gene (reference sequence). V gave up 2 bases and J gave up 5 bases, with 12 bases separating them. Authors' methods: Estimates of nucleated cell counts were drawn from the amplification of reference gene primers. TCRdb's copy holds only in-frame clones and misses some; the assay was immunoSEQ multiplex PCR. V and J calls and clone size follow that table, whereas D and trimming were derived from the DNA. The profile covers about 200,000 clones, with around 80% appearing a single time and 7.2% taken by the ten largest. This receptor was obtained from a woman aged 65 to 85 with acute or convalescent COVID-19. The material sequenced was peripheral blood. The gene calls are TRBV30 and TRBJ1-1; D gene uncertain. Written as DNA, the CDR3 is TGTGCCTGGAGTATCGTATCGCGGACTGAAGCTTTCTTT. Encoded protein: CAWSIVSRTEAFF.